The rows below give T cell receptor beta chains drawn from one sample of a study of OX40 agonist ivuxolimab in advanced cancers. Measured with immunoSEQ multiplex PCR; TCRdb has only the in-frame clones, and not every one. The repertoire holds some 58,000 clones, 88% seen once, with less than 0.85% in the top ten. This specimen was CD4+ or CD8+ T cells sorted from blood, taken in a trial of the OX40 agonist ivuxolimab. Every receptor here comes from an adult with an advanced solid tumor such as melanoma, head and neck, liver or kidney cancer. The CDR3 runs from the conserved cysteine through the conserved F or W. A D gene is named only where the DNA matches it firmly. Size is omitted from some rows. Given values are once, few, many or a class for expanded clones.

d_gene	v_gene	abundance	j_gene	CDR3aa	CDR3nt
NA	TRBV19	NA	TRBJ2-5	CATWGGTRRETQYF	TGTGCCACCTGGGGCGGGACCCGGAGAGAGACCCAGTACTTC
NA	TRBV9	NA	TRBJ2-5	CASSRNQETQYF	TGTGCCAGCAGCCGAAACCAAGAGACCCAGTACTTC
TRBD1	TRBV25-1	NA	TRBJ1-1	CASSEYKTGGTEAFF	TGTGCCAGCAGTGAATATAAGACAGGGGGGACTGAAGCTTTCTTT
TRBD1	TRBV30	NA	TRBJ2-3	CAWSRGTGEADTQYF	TGTGCCTGGAGTAGAGGGACAGGGGAGGCAGATACGCAGTATTTT
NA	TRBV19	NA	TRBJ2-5	CASSTGRETQYF	TGTGCCAGTAGTACCGGACGGGAGACCCAGTACTTC
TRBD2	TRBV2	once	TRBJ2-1	CASGLAYNNEQFF	TGTGCCAGCGGACTAGCATATAACAATGAGCAGTTCTTC
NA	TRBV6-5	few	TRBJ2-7	CASSYVGGERYEQYF	TGTGCCAGCAGTTACGTTGGAGGAGAGCGATACGAGCAGTACTTC
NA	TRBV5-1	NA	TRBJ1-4	CASSLYGGGDEKLFF	TGCGCCAGCAGCCTCTACGGGGGAGGGGATGAAAAACTGTTTTTT
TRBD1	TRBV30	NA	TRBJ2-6	CAWSVPGQSGANVLTF	TGTGCCTGGAGTGTCCCGGGACAGTCTGGGGCCAACGTCCTGACTTTC
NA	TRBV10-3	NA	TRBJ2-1	CAISGEASLLYNEQFF	TGTGCCATCAGTGGGGAAGCTAGCTTGCTTTACAATGAGCAGTTCTTC
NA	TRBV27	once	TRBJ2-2	CASSTTGELFF	TGTGCCAGCAGTACCACCGGGGAGCTGTTTTTT
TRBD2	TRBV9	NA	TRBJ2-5	CASSVDSGPQETQYF	TGTGCCAGCAGCGTAGATAGCGGGCCTCAAGAGACCCAGTACTTC
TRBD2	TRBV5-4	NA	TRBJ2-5	CASSLGLAGGGETQYF	TGTGCCAGCAGCTTGGGACTAGCGGGAGGGGGCGAGACCCAGTACTTC
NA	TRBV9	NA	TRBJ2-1	CASSTREVAEQFF	TGTGCCAGCAGCACCAGGGAGGTAGCTGAGCAGTTCTTC
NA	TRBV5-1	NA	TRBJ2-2	CASSPIFAGLSNTGELFF	TGCGCCAGCAGCCCCATCTTCGCGGGACTTTCGAACACCGGGGAGCTGTTTTTT
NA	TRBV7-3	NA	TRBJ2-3	CASSLTAYFTDTQYF	TGTGCCAGCAGCTTAACAGCTTACTTCACAGATACGCAGTATTTT
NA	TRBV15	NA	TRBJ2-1	CATSRDRSSYNEQFF	TGTGCCACCAGCAGAGATAGAAGCTCCTACAATGAGCAGTTCTTC
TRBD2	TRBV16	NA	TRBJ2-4	CASSQELTGQASGSFKNIQYF	TGTGCCAGCAGCCAAGAATTGACAGGGCAGGCTAGCGGGAGTTTTAAAAACATTCAGTACTTC
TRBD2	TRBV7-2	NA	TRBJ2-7	CASSLAPGRAYEQYF	TGTGCCAGCAGCTTAGCGCCCGGGAGGGCCTACGAGCAGTACTTC
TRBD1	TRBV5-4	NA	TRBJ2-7	CASSSGQYYEQYF	TGTGCCAGCAGCTCGGGACAGTACTACGAGCAGTACTTC
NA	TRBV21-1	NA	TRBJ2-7	CASNDRSVPYEQYF	TGTGCCAGCAACGACCGTAGCGTCCCCTACGAGCAGTACTTC
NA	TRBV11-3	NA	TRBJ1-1	CASSLGTEAFF	TGTGCCAGCAGCTTAGGAACTGAAGCTTTCTTT
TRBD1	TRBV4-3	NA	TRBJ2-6	CASSQQQGAGANVLTF	TGCGCCAGCAGCCAACAACAGGGGGCAGGGGCCAACGTCCTGACTTTC
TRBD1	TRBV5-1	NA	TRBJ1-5	CASSLEGGRNQPQHF	TGCGCCAGCAGCTTGGAAGGGGGCCGAAATCAGCCCCAGCATTTT
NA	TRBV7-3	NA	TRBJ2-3	CASSDRSEGDTQYF	TGTGCCAGCAGCGACCGGTCAGAAGGGGATACGCAGTATTTT
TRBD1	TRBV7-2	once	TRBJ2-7	CASSGPTGGYEQYF	TGTGCCAGCAGCGGACCGACAGGGGGCTACGAGCAGTACTTC
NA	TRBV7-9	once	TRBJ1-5	CASSVEGNQPQHF	TGTGCCAGCAGCGTAGAAGGCAATCAGCCCCAGCATTTT
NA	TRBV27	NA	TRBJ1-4	CASSHKLVGSVNGGEKLFF	TGTGCCAGCAGCCATAAACTAGTGGGTTCGGTAAACGGTGGTGAAAAACTGTTTTTT